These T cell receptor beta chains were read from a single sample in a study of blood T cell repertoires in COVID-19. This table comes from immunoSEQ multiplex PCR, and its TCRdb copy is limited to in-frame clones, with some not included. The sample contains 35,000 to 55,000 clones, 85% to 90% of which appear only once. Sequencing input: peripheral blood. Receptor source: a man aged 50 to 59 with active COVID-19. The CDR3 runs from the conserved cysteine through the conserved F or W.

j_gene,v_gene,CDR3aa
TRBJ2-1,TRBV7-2,CASSFREDNEQFF
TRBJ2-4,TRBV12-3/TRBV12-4,CASSPGQGGFQYF
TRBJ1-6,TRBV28,CATLDSGGGNNSPLHF
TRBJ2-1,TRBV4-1,CASSIRTSGGTYNEQFF
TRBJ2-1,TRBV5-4,CASRSDSYNEQFF
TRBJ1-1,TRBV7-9,CASSTYRGRSRNTEAFF
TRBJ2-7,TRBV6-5,CASSYRGEQYF
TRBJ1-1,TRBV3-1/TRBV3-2,CASSQGGRRTEAFF
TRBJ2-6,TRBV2,CASRLLRGSGANVLTF
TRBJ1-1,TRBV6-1,CASSEREAGAFF
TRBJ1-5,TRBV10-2,CASSENRGSGQPQHF
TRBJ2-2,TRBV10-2,CASRERVNTGELFF
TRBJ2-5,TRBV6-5,CASSPDRGGETQYF
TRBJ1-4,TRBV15,CATSKYRGPHDEKLFF
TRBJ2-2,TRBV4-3,CASSRDNTGELFF
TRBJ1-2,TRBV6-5,CASRSGNYYGYTF
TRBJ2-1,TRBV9,CASSAGHNNPNEQFF
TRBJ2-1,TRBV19,CASRQWSNEQFF
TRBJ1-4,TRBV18,CASSPTTGWSNEKLFF
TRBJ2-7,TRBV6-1,CASSEDRILYEQYF
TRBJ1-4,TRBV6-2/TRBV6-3,CASSYRPSVFEKLFF
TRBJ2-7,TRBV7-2,CASSNRGAGEQYF
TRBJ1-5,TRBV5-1,CASSFGQGNQPQHF
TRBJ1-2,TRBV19,CASGTLGNYGYTF
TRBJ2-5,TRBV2,CASRSKRGGSETQYF
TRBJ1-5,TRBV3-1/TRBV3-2,CASSQGTGSSNQPQHF
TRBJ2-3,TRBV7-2,CASSLVAGAYTDTQYF
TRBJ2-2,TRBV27,CASSLAGGGIFTGELFF
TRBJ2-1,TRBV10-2,CASSAGGQAGYNEQFF
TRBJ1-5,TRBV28,CASSQDRFHQPQHF
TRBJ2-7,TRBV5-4,CASSLPRGAAYEQYF
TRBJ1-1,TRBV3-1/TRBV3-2,CASSRQGATNTEAFF
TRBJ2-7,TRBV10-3,CAGGGNSYEQYF
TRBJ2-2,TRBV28,CASNTNTGELFF
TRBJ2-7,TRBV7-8,CASSRTSGGLDF
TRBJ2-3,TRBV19,CASSGVKGVPSTDTQYF
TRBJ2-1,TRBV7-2,CASSPGRTSNEQFF
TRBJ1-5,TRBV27,CASSSAGNQPQHF
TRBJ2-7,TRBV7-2,CASSRDSVSSYEQYF